The clone carrying this TCR beta chain has a single count. These data originate in a study of blood T cell repertoires in COVID-19. Germline CDR1 SGDLS, CDR2 YYNGEE. The CDR3 length is 18 residues. Unmatched junction bases numbered 14, after V lost 1 base and J lost 4 bases. The study drew participants aged about 18 to 89 years from approximately 23 US areas. Shortly before study entry, within 2 weeks, exposed participants had met a COVID-19 case. Method: immunoSEQ multiplex PCR; TCRdb's copy keeps in-frame clones and lacks some. The data contain about 280,000 clones, 80% to 85% of them seen just once; the ten biggest clones take up 5%.

This chain links TRBV9 with TRBJ2-3; 8 positions agree with TRBD2. The sequenced material came from PBMCs or T cells enriched from blood (not recorded which). The origin of this receptor is a man aged 40-55 years who had been exposed to COVID-19. The CDR3 DNA reads TGTGCCAGCAGCGTAATGGGGCTAGCGGGCGGGGAGGCAGATACGCAGTATTTT. This codes for CASSVMGLAGGEADTQYF.